This T cell receptor (beta chain) was obtained from a study of cytomegalovirus exposure and HLA in healthy donors. About the research overall: There were 70 million to 95 million unique TCRs (from HLA-typed donors) in an early data release. General study results and limits: Reports indicated that the classifier achieved high specificity and sensitivity in diagnosing cytomegalovirus status. Several of the most significant clusters appeared, in a later analysis, to be linked to common viral pathogens.

The count of this clone is one. Its antigen remains unknown. The V and J ends lost 4 bases and 5 bases respectively, with 6 bases between them. The CDR3 totals 12 residues. The germline gives CDR1 SGHAT, CDR2 FQNNGV. 13 Jbeta primers and 60 Vbeta primers were used for the PCR. TCRdb's table, derived via immunoSEQ multiplex PCR, lists solely in-frame clones and lacks some. The sample contains roughly 160,000 clones, around 73% of which appear only once. This clonotype was obtained from a woman aged 18-35 years in good health and CMV-seropositive. The chain is built from TRBV11-2 and TRBJ2-1; D not certain. Sequencing was carried out using PBMCs. CDR3 nucleotides: TGTGCCAGCAGCTATTCAGACAATGAGCAGTTCTTC. Translation: CASSYSDNEQFF.